The 21 T cell receptor beta chains given below trace back to one sample, sequenced in a study of blood T cell repertoires in COVID-19. Sequencing used immunoSEQ multiplex PCR; TCRdb keeps in-frame clones, though not all of them. The sample lists roughly 200,000 clones, around 89% occurring once. The specimen was PBMCs or T cells enriched from blood (not recorded which). These receptors were taken from a woman under 40 who had recovered from COVID-19.

This sequence joins TRBV10-3 and TRBJ1-1, with 7 positions matching TRBD1. The CDR3 loop spans 19 amino acids. Germline-derived CDR1 and CDR2 are ENHRY and SYGVKD. After removal of 3 bases from V and 1 base from J, the junction contained 17 bases not matched to a gene. The CDR3 is CAISDYSRQGEVGNTEAFF. The CDR3 DNA sequence: TGTGCCATCAGTGATTACTCCAGACAGGGAGAGGTTGGGAACACTGAAGCTTTCTTT.

This chain joins TRBV4-1 and TRBJ2-3; TRBD1 agrees at 7 bases. This CDR3 is built from 16 residues. V lost 0 bases, J lost 0 bases, and 3 bases stayed unmatched. CDR1 and CDR2 (germline): MGHRA, YSYEKL. The CDR3: CASSQETGSSTDTQYF. The CDR3, as DNA: TGCGCCAGCAGCCAAGAGACAGGGTCGAGCACAGATACGCAGTATTTT.

The chain combines TRBV4-1 with TRBJ1-4, with 9 nucleotides matching TRBD1. This CDR3 is 16 amino acids long. Germline-derived CDR1 and CDR2 are MGHRA and YSYEKL. V gave up 4 bases and J gave up 3 bases; unmatched junction bases: 6. CDR3 region: CASSLRQGGSNEKLFF. CDR3 sequence (DNA): TGCGCCAGCAGCCTACGACAGGGGGGGTCTAATGAAAAACTGTTTTTT.

V and J are TRBV7-3 and TRBJ2-7; TRBD1 aligns across 10 bases. Trimming removed 0 bases from V and 5 bases from J; junction bases left unmatched: 4. Germline-derived CDR1 and CDR2 are SGHTA and FQGTGA. This CDR3 spans 15 amino acids. The CDR3 nucleotides read TGTGCCAGCAGCTTAACCGGGACAGGGGTCCACGAGCAGTACTTC. Its protein product is CASSLTGTGVHEQYF.

The chain recombines TRBV10-3 with TRBJ2-3; 10 nucleotides align to TRBD2. The CDR3 sequence is 16 residues long. The germline gives CDR1 ENHRY, CDR2 SYGVKD. V lost 4 bases to trimming and J lost 1 base; unmatched junction nucleotides: 5. CDR3 DNA sequence: TGTGCCATCAGTGTGGGGCTAGCGGGGGGCACAGATACGCAGTATTTT. Translation: CAISVGLAGGTDTQYF.

The chain has TRBV29-1 and TRBJ2-5; TRBD1 is a possible D gene (8 bases). V gave up 6 bases and J gave up 1 base, with 18 bases separating them. CDR3 size: 15 residues. In germline, CDR1 is SQVTM, CDR2 ANQGSEA. The CDR3 bases are TGCAGCGTCAGGGGGCGGGGGCAATCCCAAGAGACCCAGTACTTC. Its protein product is CSVRGRGQSQETQYF.

This clone was counted a single time. The chain combines TRBV18 with TRBJ1-1; TRBD1 is a possible D gene (5 bases). Trimming pared 3 bases from V and 4 bases from J, leaving 6 bases between. This CDR3 has 12 amino acids. The germline V gene encodes CDR1 KGHSH and CDR2 LQKENI. CDR3 in amino acids: CASSPQGTEAFF. As DNA, the CDR3 is TGTGCCAGCTCACCGCAGGGCACTGAAGCTTTCTTT.

The rearrangement joins TRBV2 to TRBJ2-6, with 12 bases lining up with TRBD1. The length of the CDR3 is 19 residues. Trimming removed 6 bases from V and 4 bases from J; junction bases left unmatched: 13. The germline V gene encodes CDR1 SNHLY and CDR2 FYNNEI. The CDR3 region has the DNA TGTGCCAGCAGCCCTCGACCGGGACAGGGGGCCTCAGGGGCCAACGTCCTGACTTTC. This sequence encodes CASSPRPGQGASGANVLTF.

The genes are TRBV12-3 or TRBV12-4 and TRBJ1-1, with 7 bases that match TRBD1. The CDR3 is 13 residues long. J lost 7 bases, V lost 6 bases, and 8 bases had no gene match. Written as DNA, the CDR3 is TGTGCCAGCAGACTGACAGGGAAGGGTGAAGCTTTCTTT. Amino acids: CASRLTGKGEAFF.

V and J are TRBV2 and TRBJ2-3; maybe TRBD1 (6 bases). Germline lookup yields CDR1 SNHLY and CDR2 FYNNEI. The V gene lost 9 bases and the J gene lost 0 bases, with 16 bases spanning the gap. CDR3 length equals 15 residues. The CDR3 here is CASLEGTLSTDTQYF. The CDR3 DNA is TGTGCCAGTCTTGAGGGGACACTGAGCACAGATACGCAGTATTTT.

The rearrangement uses TRBV12-5 and TRBJ2-5, with TRBD2 as a possible D gene (7 bases). The CDR3 extends over 16 amino acids. The germline gives CDR1 LGHNT, CDR2 FRNRAP. The V end was cut by 8 bases, the J end by 5 bases, with 24 bases between. In DNA form, the CDR3 reads TGTGCTAGTTCGCCCGCGGGGGCTCCCGGAGGGGAGACCCAGTACTTC. As protein: CASSPAGAPGGETQYF.

The V gene is TRBV7-5, the J gene TRBJ2-3; TRBD2 is the table's D call, not checked against the DNA. TRBV7-5 is a recognized pseudogene. The CDR3 sequence is 15 residues long. The CDR3 DNA follows: TGTGCCAGGGCCCGGACTAGCGGGGACTGGGATACGCAGTATTTT. Protein: CARARTSGDWDTQYF.

The chain has TRBV7-6 and TRBJ1-4; possible D gene TRBD1, 6 bases. Germline V gene sequence: CDR1 SGHVS, CDR2 FNYEAQ. Trimming cost V 5 bases and J 8 bases, with 15 bases left between them. This CDR3 comprises 14 residues. CDR3 in amino acids: CASSPQGIGEKLFF. The CDR3 coding sequence is TGTGCCAGCAGCCCTCAGGGGATTGGGGAAAAACTGTTTTTT.

The chain has TRBV2 and TRBJ1-1, with D perhaps matching TRBD1 (6 bases). Trimming removed 0 bases at V and 6 bases at J, with 8 bases between. CDR1 and CDR2 from the germline V gene are SNHLY and FYNNEI. The CDR3 runs to 13 residues. The CDR3 is CASSEAGGAEAFF. In DNA form, the CDR3 reads TGTGCCAGCAGTGAAGCAGGGGGAGCTGAAGCTTTCTTT.

This clone was seen a few times. This chain connects TRBV4-1 to TRBJ1-2; D ambiguous. Germline values: CDR1 MGHRA, CDR2 YSYEKL. The CDR3 is 14 residues long. V lost 1 base and J lost 1, with 7 bases in between. CDR3 DNA: TGCGCCAGCAGCCAAGTGGCGGTTAACTATGGCTACACCTTC. Its protein product is CASSQVAVNYGYTF.

J is TRBJ2-2 and V is TRBV7-3; 8 nucleotides line up with TRBD1. Germline trimming cut 0 bases from V and 5 bases from J; bases unmatched to any gene: 2. CDR1 is SGHTA, CDR2 FQGTGA, per germline. The length of the CDR3 is 15 residues. As DNA, the CDR3 is TGTGCCAGCAGCTTAACGGGACAGGATACCGGGGAGCTGTTTTTT. Protein product: CASSLTGQDTGELFF.

V usage is TRBV4-1 and J usage is TRBJ1-5, with 9 bases lining up with TRBD1. CDR1 and CDR2 from the germline V gene are MGHRA and YSYEKL. The CDR3 is 15 residues long. V gave up 2 bases and J gave up 6 bases; unmatched junction bases: 5. CDR3 nucleotides: TGCGCCAGCAGCCAAATGGGACAGGGAGGTCAGCCCCAGCATTTT. Residues: CASSQMGQGGQPQHF.

The chain carries TRBV4-3 and TRBJ1-4; 7 bases are shared with TRBD1. Unmatched junction bases numbered 8, after V lost 0 bases and J lost 7 bases. This CDR3 spans 16 amino acids. Germline V lookup: CDR1 LGHNA, CDR2 YSLEER. CDR3 sequence (DNA): TGCGCCAGCAGCCAAGATTGGACAGGCGGTAGTGAAAAACTGTTTTTT. It specifies CASSQDWTGGSEKLFF.

This chain links TRBV11-3 with TRBJ2-6; a weak D match, TRBD1 (6 bases). Germline CDR1 SGHNT, CDR2 YENEEA. Trimming removed 9 bases at V and 3 bases at J, with 18 bases between. The CDR3 is 16 amino acids. The CDR3 sequence is CARTNGQTGGANVLTF. CDR3 in DNA: TGTGCCAGGACGAACGGACAGACTGGTGGGGCCAACGTCCTGACTTTC.

The V gene is TRBV6-5, the J gene TRBJ1-2; TRBD1 matches 9 bases. This CDR3 contains 15 residues. Germline V CDR1 and CDR2: MNHEY, SVGAGI. The V gene end was trimmed by 6 bases and the J gene end by 5 bases; junction bases not matched to a gene: 10. CDR3 protein: CASRSGQGKGYGYTF. The CDR3 DNA reads TGTGCCAGCAGGTCGGGACAGGGAAAAGGATATGGCTACACCTTC.

The J gene is TRBJ1-2, the V gene TRBV6-2 or TRBV6-3; D is undetermined. The CDR3 is made up of 12 amino acids. From germline, CDR1 is MNHEY and CDR2 SVGEGT. Trimming cost V 2 bases and J 4 bases, with 5 bases left between them. As DNA, the CDR3 is TGTGCCAGCAGTTACCTGAGCTATGGCTACACCTTC. It encodes CASSYLSYGYTF.